This entry features one T cell receptor beta chain sequence. Antigen: not known. V dropped 4 bases and J dropped 2 bases, with 9 bases sitting between them. The CDR3 totals 13 residues. The V gene's germline CDR1 is MDHEN and CDR2 SYDVKM. This sample is part of a study of T cell responses to AZD1222 COVID-19 vaccine. General study findings and limits: Within unmutated variant regions lay the reported targets of nearly half of spike-specific TCRs. Every sample of the repertoires postdated the peak T cell response. When two AZD1222 doses had been given, Spike-specific TCR breadth and depth rose.

Assay: immunoSEQ multiplex PCR; the TCRdb copy retains only in-frame clones and omits some. The top ten clones hold roughly 3% of a sample with about 110,000 clones, roughly nine tenths of them seen once. The specimen was peripheral blood, collected on day 0 of MenACWY control vaccination. The chain recombines TRBV28 with TRBJ2-7, with D hard to call. The origin of this receptor is an adult in good health. In DNA, the CDR3 is TGTGCCAGCAGTTCTCGGACCACCTACGAGCAGTACTTC. Translating it yields CASSSRTTYEQYF. Full variable domain (missing parts from reference TRBV28 and TRBJ2-7): DVKVTQSSRYLVKRTGEKVFLECVQDMDHENMFWYRQDPGLGLRLIYFSYDVKMKEKGDIPEGYSVSREKKERFSLILESASTNQTSMYLCASSSRTTYEQYFGPGTRLTVT.